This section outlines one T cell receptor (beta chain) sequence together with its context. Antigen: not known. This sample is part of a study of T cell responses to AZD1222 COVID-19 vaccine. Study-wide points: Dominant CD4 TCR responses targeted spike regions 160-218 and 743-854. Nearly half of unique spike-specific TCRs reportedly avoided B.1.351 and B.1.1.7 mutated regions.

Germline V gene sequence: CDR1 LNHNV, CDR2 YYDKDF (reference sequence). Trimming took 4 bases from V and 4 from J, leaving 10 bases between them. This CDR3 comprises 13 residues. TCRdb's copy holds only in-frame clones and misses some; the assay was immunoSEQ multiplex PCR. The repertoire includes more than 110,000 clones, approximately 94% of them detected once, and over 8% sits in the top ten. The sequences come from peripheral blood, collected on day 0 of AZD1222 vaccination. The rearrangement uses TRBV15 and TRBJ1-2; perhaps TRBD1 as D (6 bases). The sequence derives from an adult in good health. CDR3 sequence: CATSIQGPYGYTF. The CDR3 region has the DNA TGTGCCACCAGCATCCAGGGGCCCTATGGCTACACCTTC.